The present T cell receptor (beta chain) was sequenced within a study of tumor-infiltrating lymphocytes in primary liver carcinoma. There are many counts of this clonotype. In germline, CDR1 is SGHTA, CDR2 FQGTGA. V was trimmed by 4 bases and J by 3 bases, leaving 9 bases between them. The CDR3 loop spans 13 amino acids. Production of TCR beta cDNA used roughly 0.55 ug total RNA together with a constant-region primer. Three nested multiplex PCR rounds, a slightly modified ARM-PCR, produced the libraries for TCR beta. TRBV1-TRBV30 forward primers and a C-beta reverse primer were used in the first two PCR rounds, which each ran for about 9 cycles. TCRdb re-called the multiplex PCR reads through MiXCR, storing one row per CDR3 protein. The data show about 35,000 distinct CDR3 sequences, with just under 75% seen just once and roughly 16% held by the top ten. Each 20-30 mg portion of unsorted bulk tissue served as the source for co-extraction of RNA and DNA.

The specimen sequenced was liver tumor tissue from sampling region 4. The subset was: tumor region T4, right-lateral pole. V and J are TRBV7-3 and TRBJ1-1; D remains unclear. This sequence originates from a man aged 40-55 years with primary liver carcinoma and hepatitis B virus infection. The CDR3 sequence: CASSSYTDTEAFF. Here the CDR3 DNA reads TGTGCCAGCAGCTCCTACACCGACACTGAAGCTTTCTTT.